This TCR beta chain derives from a study of T cell repertoires in ileal Crohn's disease. Repertoires were generated with immunoSEQ multiplex PCR, while TCRdb's copy carries only in-frame clones and drops some. The data hold 5,500 to 8,000 clones, with more than 65% observed a single time. Worth noting for this clone: Its cognate antigen is unknown.

Points from the study as a whole: Clonal expansions were more frequent in active smokers than non-smokers at surgery.

This clonotype was obtained from an adult with Crohn's disease. Sequenced sample: ileal tissue.

The DNA of the CDR3 is TGTGCCAGCAGCTACGGACAGGCAGCAAATTCACCCCTCCACTTT. It encodes CASSYGQAANSPLHF. The rearrangement joins TRBV13 to TRBJ1-6, with 7 bases identical to TRBD1. The J segment lost 7 bases and the V segment lost 4 bases, leaving 7 bases of the junction unmatched. The CDR3 spans 15 residues. Germline V gene lookup returns CDR1 PRHDT and CDR2 FYEKMQ (reference sequence). The full variable domain, in which reference TRBV13 and TRBJ1-6 provide the parts outside the CDR3, is AAGVIQSPRHLIKEKRETATLKCYPIPRHDTVYWYQQGPGQDPQFLISFYEKMQSDKGSIPDRFSAQQFSDYHSELNMSSLELGDSALYFCASSYGQAANSPLHFGNGTRLTVT.